The TCR beta chain under discussion was sequenced for a study of blood T cell repertoires in COVID-19. Study context: COVID-19 samples collected from the United States, Italy and Spain covered acute and convalescent phases. T cells, B-cell-depleted T cells, or PBMCs supplied cDNA or gDNA.

From germline, CDR1 is SGHRS and CDR2 YFSETQ. The J segment lost 0 bases and the V segment lost 0 bases, leaving 4 bases of the junction unmatched. The CDR3 covers 16 residues. Libraries were prepared by immunoSEQ multiplex PCR; TCRdb keeps only in-frame clonotypes and omits some of them. The sample yields 70,000 or so clones, around 80% seen once. The Seattle site enrolled patients during active infection and followed them longitudinally. The clonotype was recovered from a man in his fifties with COVID-19, enrolled during active disease. Source material: peripheral blood. V is TRBV5-1 and J is TRBJ2-7; 9 bases are a match to TRBD2. Here the CDR3 reads CASSLGNSGSSYEQYF. CDR3 DNA: TGCGCCAGCAGCTTGGGAAATAGCGGGAGCTCCTACGAGCAGTACTTC. Full variable domain (rest looked up from reference TRBV5-1 and TRBJ2-7): KAGVTQTPRYLIKTRGQQVTLSCSPISGHRSVSWYQQTPGQGLQFLFEYFSETQRNKGNFPGRFSGRQFSNSRSEMNVSTLELGDSALYLCASSLGNSGSSYEQYFGPGTRLTVT.